Listed below are T cell receptor beta chains from one sample, sequenced in a study of blood T cell repertoires in COVID-19. Assay used: immunoSEQ multiplex PCR; TCRdb lists only in-frame clones, some missing. Here the sample spans approximately 64,000 clones, approximately 90% being singletons. Material: PBMCs or T cells enriched from blood (not recorded which). The receptors shown here come from a woman in her thirties or forties who had recovered from COVID-19. The CDR3 runs from the conserved cysteine through the conserved F or W.

TRBV5-4	19	TRBJ2-1	CASSIAGPVAGSSYNEQFF
TRBV5-6	15	TRBJ1-4	CASSLAGRGLGSVFF
TRBV6-5	13	TRBJ1-2	CASRMTGENGYTF
TRBV29-1	13	TRBJ2-1	CSVIHTSGDEQFF
TRBV5-4	14	TRBJ1-6	CASSLGQGESPLHF
TRBV25-1	15	TRBJ1-6	CASRTGTAYNSPLHF
TRBV3-1/TRBV3-2	14	TRBJ2-4	CASSQGRGRDIQYF
TRBV19	14	TRBJ2-7	CASSTQGESYEQYF
TRBV19	16	TRBJ2-7	CASSFRGGDRSYEQYF
TRBV7-9	14	TRBJ2-7	CASSTHRGPYEQYF
TRBV7-9	12	TRBJ1-2	CASSLEQGRLHF
TRBV3-1/TRBV3-2	11	TRBJ1-2	CASGQGDGYTF
TRBV20-1	13	TRBJ1-5	CSASEGSNQPQHF
TRBV13	17	TRBJ2-3	CASSLTTSEFSTDTQYF
TRBV11-3	15	TRBJ2-3	CASSVGTGDTDTQYF
TRBV6-5	14	TRBJ2-1	CASSLAGDYNEQFF
TRBV5-4	11	TRBJ1-2	CASSFSYGYTF
TRBV3-1/TRBV3-2	15	TRBJ1-2	CASSRGQGEGYGYTF
TRBV19	16	TRBJ1-5	CASSTRTGGGNQPQHF
TRBV5-3	11	TRBJ2-7	CASTRVVEQYF
TRBV19	14	TRBJ1-4	CASSMGAGQEKLFF
TRBV5-4	15	TRBJ1-2	CASSSSSGTAYGYTF
TRBV5-1	19	TRBJ1-1	CASSLGFYRGRYGNTEAFF
TRBV2	15	TRBJ1-1	CASTQQAVKNTEAFF
TRBV25-1	16	TRBJ1-2	CASSEYGQATNYGYTF
TRBV24-1	15	TRBJ2-7	CATSDSTGKAYEQYF
TRBV29-1	14	TRBJ1-1	CSVQGSMRLNEAFF
TRBV19	13	TRBJ1-1	CASSIGQNTEAFF
TRBV3-1/TRBV3-2	14	TRBJ1-5	CASSQRGGDQPQHF
TRBV3-1/TRBV3-2	15	TRBJ2-1	CASSPSSGVNNEQFF
TRBV12-3/TRBV12-4	12	TRBJ2-7	CASSLTAYEQYF
TRBV27	18	TRBJ2-1	CTSSFSQGADRGYNEQFF
TRBV6-5	15	TRBJ2-2	CASSYLSGGFGELFF